The sequence of this TCR beta chain was determined in a study of cytomegalovirus exposure and HLA in healthy donors. Amplification used 60 Vbeta primers and 13 Jbeta primers. Profiled with immunoSEQ multiplex PCR; TCRdb holds only in-frame clones, not every one. Of 150,000 to 200,000 clones detected, 80% to 85% appear once; the ten largest clones hold 1.5% to 2.5%. What was sequenced was PBMCs. This clonotype originated in a man between 18 and 29 years old in good health and CMV-seronegative.

CDR3 in amino acids: CASSSQGAGDILNEQFF. DNA of the CDR3: TGTGCCAGCAGCTCCCAAGGAGCGGGAGATATCCTCAATGAGCAGTTCTTC. V gene TRBV13 combines with J gene TRBJ2-1, with 8 bases lining up with TRBD2. V trimming: 4 bases; J trimming: 6 bases; junction bases outside the gene matches: 14. The germline CDR1 and CDR2 sequences are PRHDT and FYEKMQ (reference sequence). The CDR3 spans 17 residues.